Listed below are T cell receptor beta chains from one sample, sequenced in a study of blood T cells in healthy people across ages. TCRdb fed the 5' RACE reads into MiXCR, producing one record per CDR3 protein. Here the sample spans some 1.5 million distinct CDR3 sequences, approximately 30% being singletons. The specimen sequenced was blood. The receptors were sampled from a woman aged 25 to 39 in good health. The conserved cysteine and the conserved F or W are not part of the CDR3 here.

j_gene: TRBJ2-1; v_gene: TRBV10-3; CDR3aa: ASGGDRDEQF
j_gene: TRBJ1-6; v_gene: TRBV3-1; CDR3aa: ASSHLEGNSPLH
j_gene: TRBJ2-4; v_gene: TRBV5-1; CDR3aa: ASRGEGGYEQY
j_gene: TRBJ2-2; v_gene: TRBV7-2; CDR3aa: ASSPEGQGPFDTGELF
j_gene: TRBJ1-1; v_gene: TRBV10-3; CDR3aa: ATADSLNTEAF
j_gene: TRBJ2-3; v_gene: TRBV20-1; CDR3aa: SASSGRAGDTQY
j_gene: TRBJ2-4; v_gene: TRBV7-9; CDR3aa: ASTTQHGHNEQY
j_gene: TRBJ2-3; v_gene: TRBV7-2; CDR3aa: ASSFQSTGGVITQY
j_gene: TRBJ2-1; v_gene: TRBV6-2/TRBV6-3; CDR3aa: ASSPQGLNEQF
j_gene: TRBJ1-2; v_gene: TRBV2; CDR3aa: ASRGSFGYT
j_gene: TRBJ1-2; v_gene: TRBV10-3; CDR3aa: AISVGDYGYT
j_gene: TRBJ2-1; v_gene: TRBV7-6; CDR3aa: ASSLEVAGEPYNERF
j_gene: TRBJ1-2; v_gene: TRBV6-5; CDR3aa: TSSYGDGFYGYT
j_gene: TRBJ1-4; v_gene: TRBV14; CDR3aa: ASSQEYARRGEKLF